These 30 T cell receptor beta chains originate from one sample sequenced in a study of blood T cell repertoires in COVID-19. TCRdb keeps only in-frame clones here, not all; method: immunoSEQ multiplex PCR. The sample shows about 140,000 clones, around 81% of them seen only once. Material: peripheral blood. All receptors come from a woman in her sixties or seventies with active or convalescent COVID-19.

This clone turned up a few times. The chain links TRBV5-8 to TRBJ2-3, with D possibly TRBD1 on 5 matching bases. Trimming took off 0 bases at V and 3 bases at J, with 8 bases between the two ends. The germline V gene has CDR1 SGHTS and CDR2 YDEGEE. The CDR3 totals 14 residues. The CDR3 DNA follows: TGTGCCAGCAGCTTGGGACAGTATACAGATACGCAGTATTTT. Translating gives CASSLGQYTDTQYF.

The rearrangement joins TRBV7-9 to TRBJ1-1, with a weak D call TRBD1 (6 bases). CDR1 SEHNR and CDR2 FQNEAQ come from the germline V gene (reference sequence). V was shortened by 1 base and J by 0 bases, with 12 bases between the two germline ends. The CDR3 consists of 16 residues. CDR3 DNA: TGTGCCAGCAGCTTAGGGCAGGGGACTATGAACACTGAAGCTTTCTTT. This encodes CASSLGQGTMNTEAFF. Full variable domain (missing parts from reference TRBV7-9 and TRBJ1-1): DTGVSQNPRHKITKRGQNVTFRCDPISEHNRLYWYRQTLGQGPEFLTYFQNEAQLEKSRLLSDRFSAERPKGSFSTLEIQRTEQGDSAMYLCASSLGQGTMNTEAFFGQGTRLTVV.

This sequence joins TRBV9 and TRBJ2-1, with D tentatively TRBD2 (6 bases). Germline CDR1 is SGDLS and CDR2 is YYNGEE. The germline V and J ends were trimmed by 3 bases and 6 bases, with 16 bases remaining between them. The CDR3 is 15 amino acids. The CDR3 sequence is CASSATSGLPNEQFF. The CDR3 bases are TGTGCCAGCAGCGCAACCTCGGGACTCCCCAATGAGCAGTTCTTC.

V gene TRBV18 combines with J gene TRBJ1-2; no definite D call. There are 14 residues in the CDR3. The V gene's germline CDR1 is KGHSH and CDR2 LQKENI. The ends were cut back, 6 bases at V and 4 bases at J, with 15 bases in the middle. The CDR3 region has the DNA TGTGCCAGCTCTACCTCGGGTATTCGCTATGGCTACACCTTC. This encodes CASSTSGIRYGYTF. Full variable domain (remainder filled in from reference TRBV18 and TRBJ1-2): NAGVMQNPRHLVRRRGQEARLRCSPMKGHSHVYWYRQLPEEGLKFMVYLQKENIIDESGMPKERFSAEFPKEGPSILRIQQVVRGDSAAYFCASSTSGIRYGYTFGSGTRLTVV.

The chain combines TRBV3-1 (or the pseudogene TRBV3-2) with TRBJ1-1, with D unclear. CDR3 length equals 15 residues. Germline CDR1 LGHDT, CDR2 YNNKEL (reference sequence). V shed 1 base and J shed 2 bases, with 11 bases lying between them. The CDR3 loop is CASSQGASENTEAFF. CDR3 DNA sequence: TGTGCCAGCAGCCAAGGGGCTTCAGAAAACACTGAAGCTTTCTTT.

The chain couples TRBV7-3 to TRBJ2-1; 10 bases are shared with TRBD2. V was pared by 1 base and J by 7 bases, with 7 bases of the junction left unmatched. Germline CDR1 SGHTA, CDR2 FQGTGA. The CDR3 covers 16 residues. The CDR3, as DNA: TGTGCCAGCAGCTTAAGTACTAGCGGGGTCATAAATGAGCAGTTCTTC. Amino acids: CASSLSTSGVINEQFF. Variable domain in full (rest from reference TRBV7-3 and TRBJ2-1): GAGVSQTPSNKVTEKGKYVELRCDPISGHTALYWYRQSLGQGPEFLIYFQGTGAADDSGLPNDRFFAVRPEGSVSTLKIQRTERGDSAVYLCASSLSTSGVINEQFFGPGTRLTVL.

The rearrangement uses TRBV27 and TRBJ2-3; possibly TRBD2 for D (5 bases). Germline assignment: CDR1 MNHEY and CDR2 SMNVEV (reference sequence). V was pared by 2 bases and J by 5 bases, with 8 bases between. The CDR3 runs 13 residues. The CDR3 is CASSLRGGDTQYF. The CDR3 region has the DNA TGTGCCAGCAGTTTACGTGGAGGAGATACGCAGTATTTT.

The CDR3 coding sequence is TGTGCCAGCAGCTTCAACTTAGCGGGCACCGGGGAGCTGTTTTTT. This translates into CASSFNLAGTGELFF. The chain employs TRBV7-2 and TRBJ2-2, with 7 positions matching TRBD2. V lost 3 bases, J lost 4 bases, and 5 bases stayed unmatched. The CDR3 loop spans 15 amino acids. Germline CDR1 and CDR2: SGHTA and FQGNSA.

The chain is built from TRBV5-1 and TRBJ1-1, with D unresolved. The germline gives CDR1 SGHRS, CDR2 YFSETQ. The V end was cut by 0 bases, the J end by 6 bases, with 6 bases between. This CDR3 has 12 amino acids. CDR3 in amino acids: CASSLGGPEAFF. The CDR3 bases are TGCGCCAGCAGCTTGGGTGGGCCTGAAGCTTTCTTT.

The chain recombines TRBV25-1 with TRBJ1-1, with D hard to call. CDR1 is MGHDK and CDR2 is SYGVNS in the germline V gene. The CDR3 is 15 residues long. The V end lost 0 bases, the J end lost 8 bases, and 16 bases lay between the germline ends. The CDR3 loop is CASSEYMGWAEEAFF. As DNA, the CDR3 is TGTGCCAGCAGTGAATATATGGGTTGGGCAGAAGAAGCTTTCTTT.

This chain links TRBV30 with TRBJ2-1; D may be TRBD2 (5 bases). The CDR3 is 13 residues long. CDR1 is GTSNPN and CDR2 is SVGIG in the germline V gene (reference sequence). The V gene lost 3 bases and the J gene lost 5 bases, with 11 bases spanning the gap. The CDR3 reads CAWRGSSHNEQFF. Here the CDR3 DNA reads TGTGCCTGGAGGGGGAGTAGCCACAATGAGCAGTTCTTC.

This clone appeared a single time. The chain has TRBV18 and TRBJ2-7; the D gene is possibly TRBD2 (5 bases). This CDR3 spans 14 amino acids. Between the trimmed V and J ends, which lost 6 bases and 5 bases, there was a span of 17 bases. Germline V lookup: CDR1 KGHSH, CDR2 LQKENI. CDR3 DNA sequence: TGTGCCAGCTCGCCTACCGAGGGTTCCCACGAGCAGTACTTC. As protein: CASSPTEGSHEQYF.

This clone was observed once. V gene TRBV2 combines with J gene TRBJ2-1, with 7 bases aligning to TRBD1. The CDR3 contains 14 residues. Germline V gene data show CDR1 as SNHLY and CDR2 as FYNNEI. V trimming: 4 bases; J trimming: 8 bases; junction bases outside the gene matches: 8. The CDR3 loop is CASSVGRGWDEQFF. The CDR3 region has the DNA TGTGCCAGCAGTGTGGGCAGGGGGTGGGATGAGCAGTTCTTC.

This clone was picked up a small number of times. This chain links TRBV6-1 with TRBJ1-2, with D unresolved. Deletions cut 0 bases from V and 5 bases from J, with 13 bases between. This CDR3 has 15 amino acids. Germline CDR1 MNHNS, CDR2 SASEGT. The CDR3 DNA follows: TGTGCCAGCAGTGAAGCGCTTGGATCGGGGTATGGCTACACCTTC. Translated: CASSEALGSGYGYTF.

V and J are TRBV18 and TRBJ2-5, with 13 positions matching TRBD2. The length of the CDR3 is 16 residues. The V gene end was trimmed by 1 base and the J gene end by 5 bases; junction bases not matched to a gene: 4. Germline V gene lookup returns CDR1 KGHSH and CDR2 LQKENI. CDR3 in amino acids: CASSPRTSGGLETQYF. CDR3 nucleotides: TGTGCCAGCTCACCACGGACTAGCGGGGGTCTGGAGACCCAGTACTTC.

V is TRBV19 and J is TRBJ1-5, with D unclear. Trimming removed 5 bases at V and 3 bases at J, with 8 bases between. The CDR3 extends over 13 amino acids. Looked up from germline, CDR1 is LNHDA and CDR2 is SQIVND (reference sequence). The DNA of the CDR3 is TGTGCCAGTAGTGAACAGTTCAATCAGCCCCAGCATTTT. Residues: CASSEQFNQPQHF. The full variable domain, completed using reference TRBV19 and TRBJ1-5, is DGGITQSPKYLFRKEGQNVTLSCEQNLNHDAMYWYRQDPGQGLRLIYYSQIVNDFQKGDIAEGYSVSREKKESFPLTVTSAQKNPTAFYLCASSEQFNQPQHFGDGTRLSIL.

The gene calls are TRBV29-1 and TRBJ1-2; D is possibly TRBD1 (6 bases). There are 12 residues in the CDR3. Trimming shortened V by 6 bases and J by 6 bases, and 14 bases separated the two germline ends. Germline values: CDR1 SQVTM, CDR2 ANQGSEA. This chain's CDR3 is CSVGYRDDGYTF. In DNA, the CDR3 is TGCAGCGTGGGTTACAGGGACGATGGCTACACCTTC. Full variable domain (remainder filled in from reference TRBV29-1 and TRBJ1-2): SAVISQKPSRDICQRGTSLTIQCQVDSQVTMMFWYRQQPGQSLTLIATANQGSEATYESGFVIDKFPISRPNLTFSTLTVSNMSPEDSSIYLCSVGYRDDGYTFGSGTRLTVV.

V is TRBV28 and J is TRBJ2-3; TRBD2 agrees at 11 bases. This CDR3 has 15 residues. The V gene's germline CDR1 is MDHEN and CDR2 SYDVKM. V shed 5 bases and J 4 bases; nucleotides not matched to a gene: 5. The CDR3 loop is CASSPTSGTPDTQYF. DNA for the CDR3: TGTGCCAGCAGTCCGACTAGCGGGACGCCAGATACGCAGTATTTT.

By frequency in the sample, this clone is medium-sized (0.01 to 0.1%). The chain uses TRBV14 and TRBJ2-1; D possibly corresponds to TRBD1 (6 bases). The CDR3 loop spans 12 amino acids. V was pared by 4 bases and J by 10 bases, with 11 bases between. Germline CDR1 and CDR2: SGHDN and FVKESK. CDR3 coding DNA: TGTGCCAGCAGCCGCGACAGGATAGAGCAGTTCTTC. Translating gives CASSRDRIEQFF.

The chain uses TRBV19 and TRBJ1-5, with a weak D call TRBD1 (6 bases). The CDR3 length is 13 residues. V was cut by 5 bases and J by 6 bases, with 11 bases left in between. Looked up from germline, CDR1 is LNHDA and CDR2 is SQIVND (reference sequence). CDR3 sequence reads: CASSSARGQPQHF. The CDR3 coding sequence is TGTGCCAGTAGTTCGGCCAGGGGTCAGCCCCAGCATTTT.

The CDR3 loop is CASSRPGSNEKLFF. The DNA for the CDR3 is TGTGCCAGCAGCCGGCCAGGATCTAATGAAAAACTGTTTTTT. The J gene is TRBJ1-4, the V gene TRBV4-2; D is ambiguous. In germline, CDR1 is LGHNA, CDR2 YNFKEQ. The CDR3 sequence is 14 residues long. V was trimmed by 4 bases and J by 3 bases, leaving 9 bases between them.

CDR3 protein: CASSPPPGGGEQFF. As DNA, the CDR3 is TGTGCCAGCTCACCACCGCCGGGAGGAGGTGAGCAGTTCTTC. The V and J genes are TRBV18 and TRBJ2-1, with TRBD2 matching 7 bases. CDR1 is KGHSH, CDR2 LQKENI, per germline. Unmatched junction bases numbered 5, after V lost 0 bases and J lost 9 bases. The CDR3 is made up of 14 amino acids.

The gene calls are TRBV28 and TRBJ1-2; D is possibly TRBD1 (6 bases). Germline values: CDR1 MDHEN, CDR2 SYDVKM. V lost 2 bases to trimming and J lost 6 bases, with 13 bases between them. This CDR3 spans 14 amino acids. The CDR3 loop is CASSLGTLRHGYTF. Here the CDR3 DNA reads TGTGCCAGCAGTTTAGGGACATTAAGGCATGGCTACACCTTC.

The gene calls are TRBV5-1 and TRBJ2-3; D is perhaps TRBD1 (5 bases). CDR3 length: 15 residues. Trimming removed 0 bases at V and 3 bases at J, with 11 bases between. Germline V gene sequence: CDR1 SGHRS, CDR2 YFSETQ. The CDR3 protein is CASSLEGYWTDTQYF. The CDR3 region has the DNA TGCGCCAGCAGCTTGGAGGGGTATTGGACAGATACGCAGTATTTT.

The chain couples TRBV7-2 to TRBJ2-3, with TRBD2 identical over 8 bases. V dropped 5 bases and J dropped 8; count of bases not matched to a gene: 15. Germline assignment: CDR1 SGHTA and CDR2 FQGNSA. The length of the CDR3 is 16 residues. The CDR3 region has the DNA TGTGCCAGCAGCCACCCCGGGACTAGTCGTTTGTCTACGCAGTATTTT. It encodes CASSHPGTSRLSTQYF.

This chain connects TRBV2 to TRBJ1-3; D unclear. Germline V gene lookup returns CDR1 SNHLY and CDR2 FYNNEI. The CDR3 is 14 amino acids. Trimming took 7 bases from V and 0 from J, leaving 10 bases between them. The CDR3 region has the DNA TGTGCCAGCAAGAACATAATCTCTGGAAACACCATATATTTT. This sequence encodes CASKNIISGNTIYF.

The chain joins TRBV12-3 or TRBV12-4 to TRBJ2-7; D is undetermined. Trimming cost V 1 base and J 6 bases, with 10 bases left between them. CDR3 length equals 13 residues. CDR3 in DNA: TGTGCCAGCAGTTTAGGTTCTCCGAGCGAGCAGTACTTC. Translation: CASSLGSPSEQYF.

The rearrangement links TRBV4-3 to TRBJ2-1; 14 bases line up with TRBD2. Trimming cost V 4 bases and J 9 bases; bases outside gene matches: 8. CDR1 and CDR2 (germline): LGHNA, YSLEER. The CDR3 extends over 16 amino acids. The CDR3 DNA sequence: TGCGCCAGCAGCCTTGGACTAGCGGGAGGAGACCGTGAGCAGTTCTTC. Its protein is CASSLGLAGGDREQFF.

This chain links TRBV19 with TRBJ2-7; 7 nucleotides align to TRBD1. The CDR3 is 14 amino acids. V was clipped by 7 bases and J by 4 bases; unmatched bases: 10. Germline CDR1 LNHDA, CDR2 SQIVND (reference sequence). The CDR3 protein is CASKLDRDRYEQYF. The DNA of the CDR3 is TGTGCCAGTAAGTTAGACAGGGATCGTTACGAGCAGTACTTC.

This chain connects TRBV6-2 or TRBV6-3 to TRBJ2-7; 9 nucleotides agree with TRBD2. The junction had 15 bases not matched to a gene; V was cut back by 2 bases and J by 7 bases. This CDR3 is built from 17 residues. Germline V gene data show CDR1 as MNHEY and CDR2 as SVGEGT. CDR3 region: CASSYPLRGSGSWEQYF. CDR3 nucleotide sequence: TGTGCCAGCAGTTACCCCCTAAGAGGTAGCGGGAGTTGGGAGCAGTACTTC.